The clone carrying this T cell receptor (beta chain) was found a few times. The CDR3 spans 15 residues. V lost 0 bases to trimming and J lost 2 bases, with 12 bases between them. The germline CDR1 and CDR2 sequences are SGDLS and YYNGEE. This entry comes from a study of response to subunit inactivated influenza vaccine. MiXCR, run by TCRdb on the RT-PCR reads, gives a single entry per CDR3 protein. Of hundreds of thousands of distinct CDR3 sequences in the sample, 15% to 17% are singletons; the top ten hold approximately 10%. This material consisted of PBMCs from blood, taken roughly 12 days after vaccination. The chain combines TRBV9 with TRBJ2-7; D not resolved. The sequence was obtained from a man over 45 who received an inactivated influenza vaccine. The chain's CDR3 is CASSVGVSHTYEQYF. CDR3 DNA: TGTGCCAGCAGCGTAGGGGTCAGCCATACCTACGAGCAGTACTTC.